The next 25 T cell receptor beta chains were all read from a single sample in a study of blood T cell repertoires in COVID-19. The assay was immunoSEQ multiplex PCR, and TCRdb's table has in-frame clones only and misses some. Of roughly 170,000 clones in the sample, approximately 74% were seen once. Sequencing input: peripheral blood. These receptors came from a woman older than 75 with acute or convalescent COVID-19.

There are a few counts of this clone. The chain has TRBV7-9 and TRBJ2-7; 7 bases line up with TRBD2. Germline-derived CDR1 and CDR2 are SEHNR and FQNEAQ (reference sequence). Trimming cost V 4 bases and J 5 bases; bases outside gene matches: 2. The CDR3 is 12 amino acids. DNA for the CDR3: TGTGCCAGCAGCTCCAGCGGGGACGAGCAGTACTTC. Protein product: CASSSSGDEQYF.

The genes are TRBV4-3 and TRBJ2-2, with 9 bases that match TRBD2. Germline CDR1 LGHNA, CDR2 YSLEER. The CDR3 covers 17 residues. V trimming: 0 bases; J trimming: 4 bases; junction bases outside the gene matches: 6. CDR3 in amino acids: CASSQDSGGRATGELFF. DNA of the CDR3: TGCGCCAGCAGCCAAGATTCGGGCGGGAGGGCCACCGGGGAGCTGTTTTTT.

The chain employs TRBV5-6 and TRBJ1-4; D might be TRBD1 (5 bases). With 0 bases removed from V and 8 bases from J, the gap between germline ends came to 14 bases. Germline V lookup: CDR1 SGHDT, CDR2 YYEEEE. The CDR3 length is 15 residues. CDR3 loop: CASSLGAGLWEKLFF. The CDR3 bases are TGTGCCAGCAGCTTGGGGGCAGGGTTGTGGGAAAAACTGTTTTTT.

In regard to this clone: Distinct nucleotide sequences in the sample also encode this CDR3. V is TRBV19 and J is TRBJ1-3; TRBD1 is a possible D gene (6 bases). The CDR3 spans 13 residues. Trimming took 7 bases from V and 4 from J, leaving 11 bases between them. The germline V gene encodes CDR1 LNHDA and CDR2 SQIVND (reference sequence). The CDR3 spells CASTRTAGNTIYF. CDR3 bases: TGTGCCAGTACGAGGACAGCCGGAAACACCATATATTTT.

The rearrangement uses TRBV28 and TRBJ1-5, with D perhaps matching TRBD1 (6 bases). The ends were cut back, 10 bases at V and 7 bases at J, with 23 bases in the middle. In germline, CDR1 is MDHEN, CDR2 SYDVKM. The CDR3 length is 15 residues. The CDR3 region is CATSPTTGMDQPQHF. In DNA form, the CDR3 reads TGTGCCACATCGCCGACTACAGGGATGGACCAGCCCCAGCATTTT.

The chain couples TRBV5-1 to TRBJ1-2; TRBD1 might be the D (6 bases). V lost 7 bases and J lost 6, with 16 bases in between. The CDR3 extends over 13 amino acids. Germline values: CDR1 SGHRS, CDR2 YFSETQ. This CDR3 reads CASALGGRDGYTF. For the CDR3, the DNA is TGCGCCAGCGCGCTAGGGGGTCGGGATGGCTACACCTTC.

The chain employs TRBV6-5 and TRBJ2-5, with no clear D. This CDR3 contains 13 residues. V lost 6 bases and J 5 bases, leaving 13 bases between the germline ends. CDR1 and CDR2 (germline): MNHEY, SVGAGI. The CDR3 sequence is CASSQTKRETQYF. CDR3 bases: TGTGCCAGCAGCCAAACCAAGAGGGAGACCCAGTACTTC.

The chain couples TRBV5-4 to TRBJ1-2, with 7 bases that match TRBD1. The CDR3 has 15 amino acids. J gave up 4 bases and V 0 bases, and 6 bases lay outside the gene matches. Per germline, CDR1 SGHNT and CDR2 YYREEE (reference sequence). The DNA of the CDR3 is TGTGCCAGCAGCTTGGGACAGGGATGGACCTATGGCTACACCTTC. Protein: CASSLGQGWTYGYTF.

This clone appeared a few times. The genes are TRBV10-3 and TRBJ2-7; possible D gene TRBD1, 6 bases. Trimming took 0 bases from V and 5 from J, leaving 11 bases between them. The CDR3 totals 14 residues. CDR1 is ENHRY, CDR2 SYGVKD, per germline. CDR3 coding DNA: TGTGCCATCAGTGAGTCGGTACAGGGTAACGAGCAGTACTTC. This sequence encodes CAISESVQGNEQYF.

This clone appeared a few times. The chain combines TRBV2 with TRBJ2-7; 7 bases match TRBD1. CDR3 length: 13 residues. Per the germline V gene, CDR1 is SNHLY and CDR2 is FYNNEI. J gave up 7 bases and V 7 bases, and 10 bases lay outside the gene matches. As DNA, the CDR3 is TGTGCCAGCAATCCGGGACAGATTCTTGAGCAGTACTTC. This encodes CASNPGQILEQYF.

This clone was detected a few times. This rearrangement joins TRBV5-1 to TRBJ1-1; D not certain. Looked up from germline, CDR1 is SGHRS and CDR2 is YFSETQ. Trimming stripped 7 bases from V and 5 bases from J, with 15 bases between. This CDR3 is built from 13 residues. Here the CDR3 DNA reads TGCGCCAGCGCAGAACCGGGAGGGACTGAAGCTTTCTTT. It encodes CASAEPGGTEAFF.

The chain links TRBV5-4 to TRBJ2-3, with 16 bases identical to TRBD2. J was trimmed by 3 bases and V by 1 base; bases with no gene match: 8. Germline V gene sequence: CDR1 SGHNT, CDR2 YYREEE (reference sequence). CDR3 length: 19 residues. CDR3 in amino acids: CASSLPGLAGGPGTDTQYF. The DNA for the CDR3 is TGTGCCAGCAGCTTGCCGGGACTAGCGGGAGGGCCGGGGACAGATACGCAGTATTTT.

This clone was seen just once. The genes are TRBV29-1 and TRBJ1-1; a weak D match, TRBD1 (6 bases). Per germline, CDR1 SQVTM and CDR2 ANQGSEA. Between the trimmed V and J ends, which lost 7 bases and 1 base, there was a span of 16 bases. The CDR3 contains 14 residues. The CDR3 nucleotides read TGCAGCGCCACACAGGGTGGAGCGAACACTGAAGCTTTCTTT. Translating it yields CSATQGGANTEAFF.

J is TRBJ2-6 and V is TRBV7-2; D gene uncertain. Per germline, CDR1 SGHTA and CDR2 FQGNSA. CDR3 length equals 15 residues. V was trimmed by 2 bases and J by 0 bases, leaving 5 bases between them. The CDR3 sequence is CASSLLSSGANVLTF. CDR3 bases: TGTGCCAGCAGCTTACTCTCCTCTGGGGCCAACGTCCTGACTTTC.

This chain connects TRBV4-2 to TRBJ2-2, with D possibly matching TRBD2 (6 bases). V dropped 3 bases and J dropped 3 bases, with 11 bases sitting between them. Germline CDR1 reads LGHNA; CDR2 reads YNFKEQ. The CDR3 totals 15 residues. CDR3 in DNA: TGTGCCAGCAGCCAGGGGGAGGCGGACACCGGGGAGCTGTTTTTT. Translation gives CASSQGEADTGELFF.

This sequence joins TRBV2 and TRBJ2-1, with 8 positions matching TRBD2. V gave up 3 bases and J gave up 2 bases; unmatched junction bases: 0. The CDR3 loop spans 14 amino acids. Per the germline V gene, CDR1 is SNHLY and CDR2 is FYNNEI. The CDR3 bases are TGTGCCAGCAGTGAGGGACTAGCCTACAATGAGCAGTTCTTC. This codes for CASSEGLAYNEQFF.

This rearrangement joins TRBV3-1 (or the pseudogene TRBV3-2) to TRBJ1-2; weak D call: TRBD1 (5 bases). The V gene's germline CDR1 is LGHDT and CDR2 YNNKEL (reference sequence). Trimming stripped 4 bases from V and 4 bases from J, with 25 bases between. CDR3 size: 18 residues. The CDR3 DNA reads TGTGCCAGCAGCCGGTTCTGGGGAATGGGGGAGGGGAGCTATGGCTACACCTTC. This translates into CASSRFWGMGEGSYGYTF.

The chain employs TRBV2 and TRBJ2-3; 14 bases line up with TRBD2. The CDR3 covers 14 residues. J lost 9 bases, V lost 7 bases, and 6 bases had no gene match. Germline lookup yields CDR1 SNHLY and CDR2 FYNNEI. CDR3: CASNTGTSGSTQYF. DNA of the CDR3: TGTGCCAGCAACACTGGGACTAGCGGGAGCACGCAGTATTTT.

A single count supports this clone. The chain employs TRBV23-1 and TRBJ2-5, with D perhaps TRBD2 (5 bases). TRBV23-1 is assigned to the ORF class and has an uncertain function. The length of the CDR3 is 10 residues. The CDR3 DNA reads TGCGCTTCCCGCGGGGAGACCCAGTACTTC. This gives the protein CASRGETQYF.

The chain carries TRBV7-2 and TRBJ2-3; 7 bases match TRBD1. The CDR3 is 15 amino acids. J gave up 4 bases and V 3 bases, and 7 bases lay outside the gene matches. CDR1 is SGHTA and CDR2 is FQGNSA in the germline V gene. In DNA, the CDR3 is TGTGCCAGCAGCTTGGCCAGGGGGAATGCAGATACGCAGTATTTT. This sequence encodes CASSLARGNADTQYF.

The rearrangement joins TRBV10-2 to TRBJ2-7; maybe TRBD1 (6 bases). The CDR3 is 14 amino acids. CDR1 WSHSY and CDR2 SAAADI come from the germline V gene. Here the CDR3 reads CACAGDMFPYEQYF. The CDR3, as DNA: TGCGCTTGCGCAGGGGATATGTTCCCCTACGAGCAGTACTTC.

This rearrangement joins TRBV7-9 to TRBJ2-1, with 7 bases fitting TRBD1. Germline CDR1 reads SEHNR; CDR2 reads FQNEAQ (reference sequence). This CDR3 comprises 16 residues. Germline trimming cut 1 base from V and 6 bases from J; bases unmatched to any gene: 9. Here the CDR3 reads CASSLEETGLFNEQFF. For the CDR3, the DNA is TGTGCCAGCAGCTTAGAGGAGACAGGGCTTTTCAATGAGCAGTTCTTC.

This chain links TRBV23-1 with TRBJ1-5, with 7 bases fitting TRBD1. TRBV23-1 is sorted into the ORF group, with uncertain function. The CDR3 has 15 residues. J gave up 7 bases and V 4 bases, and 10 bases lay outside the gene matches. CDR3 sequence: CASSPRRRGHQPQHF. CDR3 bases: TGCGCCAGCAGTCCCCGGCGTAGGGGGCACCAGCCCCAGCATTTT.

The V and J genes are TRBV24-1 and TRBJ2-2, with a tentative D call TRBD1 (6 bases). The CDR3 extends over 14 amino acids. From germline, CDR1 is KGHDR and CDR2 SFDVKD. Trimming took 6 bases from V and 1 from J, leaving 8 bases between them. The DNA for the CDR3 is TGTGCCACCAGTCAGGGACAGAACACCGGGGAGCTGTTTTTT. This sequence encodes CATSQGQNTGELFF.

This clone has just a few counts. This chain connects TRBV4-3 to TRBJ2-2; D call uncertain. The CDR3 loop spans 17 amino acids. Looked up from germline, CDR1 is LGHNA and CDR2 is YSLEER. V was pared by 0 bases and J by 0 bases, with 11 bases between. DNA of the CDR3: TGCGCCAGCAGCCAAGATTATAGAGGATCGAACACCGGGGAGCTGTTTTTT. As protein: CASSQDYRGSNTGELFF.